Below are 28 T cell receptor beta chains sequenced from a single sample in a study of T-cell reconstitution after alpha-beta-depleted transplantation in children. For TCRbeta, the library was prepared with unique molecular identifiers. TCRdb called the PCR reads again in MiXCR, with one record for every CDR3 protein. The sample shows approximately 640,000 distinct CDR3 sequences, 15% to 20% of them seen only once. The specimen comprised PBMCs from the stem cell graft donor, sampled from the stem cell graft. The receptors shown here come from a human donor who donated a stem cell graft to a child with acute myeloid leukemia.

This clonotype came up a few times. The chain joins TRBV5-1 to TRBJ2-5; possible D gene TRBD1, 5 bases. The ends were cut back, 0 bases at V and 2 bases at J, with 11 bases in the middle. Germline V lookup: CDR1 SGHRS, CDR2 YFSETQ. The CDR3 is 15 amino acids. For the CDR3, the DNA is TGCGCCAGCAGCTTGGTTGAGGACATACAAGAGACCCAGTACTTC. Translation: CASSLVEDIQETQYF.

A few counts support this clonotype. V usage is TRBV7-9 and J usage is TRBJ1-2; D remains unclear. Germline lookup yields CDR1 SEHNR and CDR2 FQNEAQ (reference sequence). The CDR3 has 13 amino acids. The V end lost 3 bases, the J end lost 4 bases, and 9 bases lay between the germline ends. The CDR3 coding sequence is TGTGCCAGCAGCTTGGGTCCCCCCTATGGCTACACCTTC. Translating gives CASSLGPPYGYTF.

The V and J genes are TRBV28 and TRBJ1-4; weak D call: TRBD1 (5 bases). The V end was cut by 4 bases, the J end by 8 bases, with 14 bases between. CDR1 is MDHEN and CDR2 is SYDVKM in the germline V gene. The length of the CDR3 is 14 residues. CDR3 sequence reads: CASSSRGTGEKLFF. The CDR3 DNA is TGTGCCAGCAGTTCCCGCGGGACGGGAGAAAAACTGTTTTTT.

This clonotype was counted a few times. V is TRBV11-2 and J is TRBJ2-5; 7 positions match TRBD1. The germline CDR1 and CDR2 sequences are SGHAT and FQNNGV. The CDR3 is 15 residues long. Unmatched junction bases numbered 10, after V lost 5 bases and J lost 4 bases. The CDR3 sequence is CASSRRTGSRETQYF. In nucleotides, the CDR3 is TGTGCCAGCAGCCGCCGGACAGGTTCGAGAGAGACCCAGTACTTC.

This clonotype turned up a few times. The chain carries TRBV2 and TRBJ2-5; either TRBD1 or TRBD2 may fit D (5 bases each). CDR1 SNHLY and CDR2 FYNNEI come from the germline V gene. V was clipped by 4 bases and J by 4 bases, with 16 bases between them. CDR3 size: 15 residues. CDR3 sequence (DNA): TGTGCCAGCAGTGTGGGGGAATCCATGAGAGAGACCCAGTACTTC. Amino acid sequence: CASSVGESMRETQYF.

This clonotype was seen at least ten times. The V and J genes are TRBV20-1 and TRBJ2-1; TRBD1 agrees at 8 bases. The germline V gene encodes CDR1 DFQATT and CDR2 SNEGSKA (reference sequence). The CDR3 has 17 amino acids. The junction had 11 bases not matched to a gene; V was cut back by 3 bases and J by 1 base. The CDR3 DNA reads as TGCAGTGCTAGCATAAGAGGGGACAGGCGATCCTACAATGAGCAGTTCTTC. Encoded protein: CSASIRGDRRSYNEQFF.

V is TRBV7-2 and J is TRBJ1-2; D may be TRBD1 (5 bases). The V gene's germline CDR1 is SGHTA and CDR2 FQGNSA. Trimming removed 6 bases from V and 1 base from J, with 12 bases in between. CDR3 size: 14 residues. In DNA, the CDR3 is TGTGCCAGCAGGGGACCCGGACTTAACTATGGCTACACCTTC. Its translation: CASRGPGLNYGYTF. The full variable domain, with the rest looked up from reference TRBV7-2 and TRBJ1-2, is GAGVSQSPSNKVTEKGKDVELRCDPISGHTALYWYRQSLGQGLEFLIYFQGNSAPDKSGLPSDRFSAERTGGSVSTLTIQRTQQEDSAVYLCASRGPGLNYGYTFGSGTRLTVV.

In DNA, the CDR3 is TGTGCCAGCAGTTTAGATCCAAGGGGCCAAAACATTCAGTACTTC. Protein product: CASSLDPRGQNIQYF. The chain recombines TRBV12-3 or TRBV12-4 with TRBJ2-4; perhaps TRBD1 as D (5 bases). The CDR3 is 15 amino acids. Trimming stripped 1 base from V and 5 bases from J, with 12 bases between.

This clonotype was picked up many times. The chain joins TRBV20-1 to TRBJ2-3; perhaps TRBD1 as D (5 bases). Trimming took 6 bases from V and 2 from J, leaving 12 bases between them. The CDR3 contains 13 residues. The V gene's germline CDR1 is DFQATT and CDR2 SNEGSKA (reference sequence). DNA of the CDR3: TGCAGTGCGCCACGACAGACCACAGATACGCAGTATTTT. It specifies CSAPRQTTDTQYF.

The table lists this clonotype with a few counts. The V call is TRBV4-1, the J call TRBJ1-5; D uncertain. Per germline, CDR1 MGHRA and CDR2 YSYEKL. The CDR3 sequence is 15 residues long. Trimming shortened V by 0 bases and J by 7 bases, and 13 bases separated the two germline ends. The CDR3 DNA sequence: TGCGCCAGCAGCCAAGAGACACACGTTAACCAGCCCCAGCATTTT. Translating it yields CASSQETHVNQPQHF.

This clonotype has a count of ten or more. This chain connects TRBV20-1 to TRBJ1-6, with 7 bases fitting TRBD1. After removal of 5 bases from V and 0 bases from J, the junction contained 7 bases not matched to a gene. The V gene's germline CDR1 is DFQATT and CDR2 SNEGSKA (reference sequence). CDR3 size: 16 residues. The CDR3 DNA follows: TGCAGTGCTCATCAGACAGGGATCTCCTATAATTCACCCCTCCACTTT. It specifies CSAHQTGISYNSPLHF.

This clonotype was seen ten or more times. The chain joins TRBV20-1 to TRBJ1-1; no reliable D call. There are 10 residues in the CDR3. The V end was cut by 4 bases, the J end by 2 bases, with 2 bases between. Germline V gives CDR1 DFQATT, CDR2 SNEGSKA (reference sequence). The CDR3 protein is CSAINTEAFF. CDR3 DNA sequence: TGCAGTGCTATTAACACTGAAGCTTTCTTT.

This clonotype showed up many times. The chain uses TRBV6-9 and TRBJ1-2; TRBD1 agrees at 7 bases. The germline gives CDR1 MNHGY, CDR2 SVAAGI. This CDR3 is 11 amino acids long. V lost 9 bases, J lost 7 bases, and 5 bases stayed unmatched. The CDR3 sequence is CARDRAGGYTF. CDR3 coding DNA: TGTGCCAGAGACAGGGCGGGTGGCTACACCTTC.

The chain combines TRBV25-1 with TRBJ2-7; perhaps TRBD1 as D (6 bases). V lost 7 bases, J lost 3 bases, and 28 bases lay in between. This CDR3 is built from 18 residues. In germline, CDR1 is MGHDK, CDR2 SYGVNS. The CDR3 sequence: CASTQLGRRQVSYYEQYV. CDR3 coding DNA: TGTGCCAGCACCCAATTGGGGCGGAGACAGGTCTCATACTACGAGCAGTACGTC.

There are a few counts of this clonotype. The rearrangement uses TRBV12-3 or TRBV12-4 and TRBJ1-5; TRBD1 might be the D (5 bases). This CDR3 has 13 residues. Trimming cost V 7 bases and J 7 bases, with 14 bases left between them. CDR3 region: CASIPGPGQPQHF. For the CDR3, the DNA is TGTGCCAGCATTCCGGGACCGGGGCAGCCCCAGCATTTT.

Concerning this clonotype itself: This may come from a read error, since a much larger clone is one base off. V and J are TRBV5-1 and TRBJ1-5; D call uncertain. CDR1 and CDR2 from the germline V gene are SGHRS and YFSETQ. The CDR3 spans 15 residues. CDR3 sequence: CASSLVPNSNQSQHF. CDR3 sequence (DNA): TGCGCCAGCAGCTTGGTCCCAAATAGCAATCAGTCCCAGCATTTT.

This clonotype has a count of ten or more. This rearrangement joins TRBV7-2 to TRBJ2-1; 10 positions agree with TRBD1. The CDR3 consists of 16 residues. V gave up 2 bases and J gave up 10 bases; unmatched junction bases: 11. The germline CDR1 and CDR2 sequences are SGHTA and FQGNSA. The CDR3 nucleotides read TGTGCCAGCAGCTTAAGTACCGGGACAGGGGTAAACGAGCAGTTCTTC. Translated, it gives CASSLSTGTGVNEQFF.

The chain is built from TRBV5-6 and TRBJ2-1, with 7 bases identical to TRBD2. Germline lookup yields CDR1 SGHDT and CDR2 YYEEEE. V shed 4 bases and J 0 bases; nucleotides not matched to a gene: 7. The CDR3 totals 16 residues. The CDR3 region is CASSGAGVNSYNEQFF. The CDR3 DNA is TGTGCCAGCAGCGGGGCGGGGGTTAACTCCTACAATGAGCAGTTCTTC.

The chain couples TRBV5-1 to TRBJ2-3; tentative D call: TRBD1 (6 bases). Trimming shortened V by 4 bases and J by 6 bases, and 15 bases separated the two germline ends. This CDR3 is built from 14 residues. CDR1 and CDR2 (germline): SGHRS, YFSETQ. The CDR3 here is CASSDRQVVDTQYF. In DNA form, the CDR3 reads TGCGCCAGCAGCGATCGACAGGTGGTCGATACGCAGTATTTT. Supplemented by reference TRBV5-1 and TRBJ2-3, the full variable domain reads KAGVTQTPRYLIKTRGQQVTLSCSPISGHRSVSWYQQTPGQGLQFLFEYFSETQRNKGNFPGRFSGRQFSNSRSEMNVSTLELGDSALYLCASSDRQVVDTQYFGPGTRLTVL.

This clonotype was picked up many times. The V gene is TRBV20-1, the J gene TRBJ1-5; D is possibly TRBD1 (5 bases). With 1 base removed from V and 0 bases from J, the gap between germline ends came to 10 bases. Germline V gene sequence: CDR1 DFQATT, CDR2 SNEGSKA (reference sequence). This CDR3 has 15 residues. The CDR3 DNA is TGCAGTGCTAGAGGGACATTGGATAGCAATCAGCCCCAGCATTTT. It translates to CSARGTLDSNQPQHF.

A single count supports this clonotype. This chain connects TRBV11-2 to TRBJ1-1; no firm D call. Germline V lookup: CDR1 SGHAT, CDR2 FQNNGV. This CDR3 contains 13 residues. With 6 bases removed from V and 4 bases from J, the gap between germline ends came to 12 bases. The CDR3, as DNA: TGTGCCAGCAGAGTCACGGATCGCACTGAAGCTTTCTTT. Translated, it gives CASRVTDRTEAFF.

This clonotype was found many times. This chain links TRBV7-9 with TRBJ2-3, with D possibly being TRBD2 (6 bases). Germline assignment: CDR1 SEHNR and CDR2 FQNEAQ (reference sequence). CDR3 length: 14 amino acids. Trimming cost V 5 bases and J 3 bases, with 12 bases left between them. The CDR3 region has the DNA TGTGCCAGCAGCGCCCAGGAGGGGACAGATACGCAGTATTTT. Protein product: CASSAQEGTDTQYF.

This rearrangement joins TRBV7-9 to TRBJ1-1; 7 bases align to TRBD1. The germline V gene encodes CDR1 SEHNR and CDR2 FQNEAQ (reference sequence). Trimming took 5 bases from V and 0 from J; bases not matched to a gene: 3. The CDR3 is made up of 14 amino acids. The DNA for the CDR3 is TGTGCCAGCAGCCGTGACAGGGTGAACACTGAAGCTTTCTTT. Translated, it gives CASSRDRVNTEAFF.

V usage is TRBV7-8 and J usage is TRBJ1-2; a weak D match, TRBD1 (6 bases). CDR1 and CDR2 from the germline V gene are SGHVS and FQNEAQ. This CDR3 spans 17 amino acids. V dropped 1 base and J dropped 4 bases, with 19 bases sitting between them. CDR3 protein: CASSLVVGIGQSYGYTF. The CDR3 DNA follows: TGTGCCAGCAGCTTAGTGGTGGGGATCGGACAGAGCTATGGCTACACCTTC.

The chain carries TRBV25-1 and TRBJ2-5; TRBD2 agrees at 7 bases. Germline loops: CDR1 MGHDK, CDR2 SYGVNS. V shed 10 bases, J shed 7 bases, and the junction held 9 bases outside the gene matches. The CDR3 sequence is 12 residues long. CDR3 bases: TGTGCCACTAGCGGCCCCCGCGGGACCCAGTACTTC. The encoded protein is CATSGPRGTQYF.

This clonotype appeared a few times. The chain is built from TRBV7-8 and TRBJ2-7; TRBD2 matches at 7 bases. Germline V gene lookup returns CDR1 SGHVS and CDR2 FQNEAQ. The CDR3 spans 14 residues. Trimming at V came to 2 bases and at J to 5 bases, leaving 6 bases not matched to a gene. The CDR3 is CASSLQGSGDEQYF. The CDR3 DNA sequence: TGTGCCAGCAGCTTACAGGGCAGCGGGGACGAGCAGTACTTC.

As to this clonotype: This sequence may be a read error, since a much larger clone differs from it by one base. This likely comes from a read error, as the CDR3 has no conserved phenylalanine or tryptophan at its end. The chain combines TRBV7-2 with TRBJ2-7; the D gene could be TRBD1 or TRBD2 (5 bases each). The germline V and J ends were trimmed by 3 bases and 3 bases, with 12 bases remaining between them. The CDR3 consists of 14 residues. Germline V gene data show CDR1 as SGHTA and CDR2 as FQGNSA. CDR3 sequence (DNA): TGTGCCAGCAGCTTTGGAGGTAGGGGCTACGAGCAGTACCTC. It encodes CASSFGGRGYEQYL.

This clonotype was found a few times. V is TRBV20-1 and J is TRBJ1-1; possible D gene TRBD1, 6 bases. Per the germline V gene, CDR1 is DFQATT and CDR2 is SNEGSKA (reference sequence). Deletions cut 0 bases from V and 1 base from J, with 12 bases between. This CDR3 has 15 amino acids. The CDR3 is CSAREARRGNTEAFF. The CDR3 nucleotides are TGCAGTGCTAGAGAGGCACGCAGGGGGAACACTGAAGCTTTCTTT.